This is a list of T cell receptor beta chains from one sample in a study of T cell repertoires in cytomegalovirus infection. TCRdb reprocessed the reads via MiXCR and lists one record per CDR3 protein. The data contain 60,000 to 75,000 distinct CDR3 sequences, 22% of them seen just once; the ten biggest clones take up over 70%. The antigens these receptors bind are not known. The sequenced sample consisted of PBMCs, sequenced either directly or after in vitro stimulation (not recorded which). These receptors were obtained from a human donor in good health (CMV status not recorded). Some clones in this sample may be carry-over from other donors' samples. The CDR3 runs from the conserved cysteine through the conserved F or W. D genes are given only for firm matches. Clone size is stated in some rows and not others, as once, few, many or a class when expanded.

clone_size	j_call	d_call	v_call	cdr3_aa	cdr3_nt
few	TRBJ2-7	-	TRBV5-6	CASSSHGVEEQYF	TGTGCCAGCAGCTCACACGGGGTGGAAGAGCAGTACTTC
few	TRBJ2-1	TRBD2	TRBV12-3/TRBV12-4	CASSFRASGSYNEQFF	TGTGCCAGCAGTTTCCGTGCTAGCGGTTCATACAATGAGCAGTTCTTC
-	TRBJ2-4	TRBD1	TRBV5-1	CASSLGQGAYNIQYF	TGCGCCAGCAGCTTGGGGCAGGGGGCCTATAACATTCAGTACTTC
few	TRBJ2-3	-	TRBV7-6	CASNRAESTDTQYF	TGTGCCAGCAATAGGGCGGAGAGCACAGATACGCAGTATTTT
-	TRBJ2-2	-	TRBV19	CASMGKHTGELFF	TGTGCCAGTATGGGGAAACACACCGGGGAGCTGTTTTTT
-	TRBJ2-7	-	TRBV4-1	CASSQGSGKYEQYF	TGTGCCAGCAGCCAAGGGTCGGGAAAGTACGAGCAGTACTTC
few	TRBJ1-5	-	TRBV4-1	CASSQEAGLSNQPQHF	TGCGCCAGCAGCCAAGAGGCAGGGCTGAGCAATCAGCCCCAGCATTTT
-	TRBJ1-5	TRBD1	TRBV2	CASSEGQGFQPQHF	TGTGCCAGCAGTGAAGGACAGGGGTTTCAGCCCCAGCATTTT
many	TRBJ1-2	-	TRBV7-2	CASSLGRGQGYGYTF	TGTGCCAGCAGCTTAGGGCGGGGGCAAGGCTATGGCTACACCTTC
-	TRBJ1-1	-	TRBV4-2	CASSQDLNMNTEAFF	TGTGCCAGCAGCCAAGATCTGAACATGAACACTGAAGCTTTCTTT
-	TRBJ1-1	TRBD1	TRBV11-2	CASSSVRGPNTEAFF	TGTGCCAGCAGCTCGGTAAGGGGGCCTAACACTGAAGCTTTCTTT
-	TRBJ2-3	TRBD1	TRBV18	CASSPPGGQGEYF	TGTGCCAGCTCACCACCCGGGGGACAGGGGGAGTATTTT
few	TRBJ2-2	-	TRBV23-1	CASTPWGRAANTGELFF	TGCGCCAGCACCCCTTGGGGTCGGGCCGCGAACACCGGGGAGCTGTTTTTT
-	TRBJ2-3	-	TRBV11-2	CASSLGDRSTDTQYF	TGTGCCAGCAGCTTAGGAGACAGAAGCACAGATACGCAGTATTTT
few	TRBJ2-1	-	TRBV20-1	CSARLGGTYNEQFF	TGCAGTGCTAGACTAGGGGGGACGTACAATGAGCAGTTCTTC
few	TRBJ1-1	-	TRBV12-3/TRBV12-4	CASSFMNTEAFF	TGTGCCAGCAGTTTTATGAACACTGAAGCTTTCTTT
-	TRBJ2-1	-	TRBV6-5	CASSYGGYNEQFF	TGTGCCAGCAGTTACGGCGGTTACAATGAGCAGTTCTTC
-	TRBJ2-2	-	TRBV6-2/TRBV6-3	CASSYWAAANTGELFF	TGTGCCAGCAGTTACTGGGCAGCCGCGAACACCGGGGAGCTGTTTTTT
many	TRBJ2-3	-	TRBV7-2	CASRFQKMADTQYF	TGTGCCAGCAGATTTCAGAAGATGGCAGATACGCAGTATTTT
few	TRBJ1-3	TRBD1	TRBV12-3/TRBV12-4	CASSSYRGVSGNTIYF	TGTGCCAGCAGTTCGTACAGGGGAGTTTCTGGAAACACCATATATTTT
-	TRBJ2-3	TRBD2	TRBV7-8	CASSSRSAGGDTQYF	TGTGCCAGCAGCTCCCGGTCCGCGGGAGGAGATACGCAGTATTTT
-	TRBJ1-1	-	TRBV5-1	CASSLMRIRDTEAFF	TGCGCCAGCAGCTTGATGCGGATACGGGACACTGAAGCTTTCTTT
-	TRBJ2-1	TRBD2	TRBV5-1	CASSLGLASDEQFF	TGCGCCAGCAGCTTGGGACTAGCGTCGGATGAGCAGTTCTTC
many	TRBJ2-1	TRBD2	TRBV7-8	CASSPGVAGAHEQFF	TGTGCCAGCAGCCCCGGGGTAGCGGGAGCCCATGAGCAGTTCTTC
-	TRBJ2-5	TRBD2	TRBV11-2	CASSLDAGLAGQETQYF	TGTGCCAGCAGCTTAGACGCGGGTCTAGCGGGTCAAGAGACCCAGTACTTC
-	TRBJ2-5	TRBD1	TRBV5-5	CASSGGQVQETQYF	TGTGCCAGCAGCGGGGGACAGGTTCAAGAGACCCAGTACTTC
few	TRBJ2-2	TRBD2	TRBV7-8	CASSPDPSGSANTGELFF	TGTGCCAGCAGCCCTGATCCTAGCGGTAGCGCGAACACCGGGGAGCTGTTTTTT
-	TRBJ1-5	-	TRBV7-6	CASSFVGPMESQPQHF	TGTGCCAGCAGCTTCGTCGGACCGATGGAATCCCAGCCCCAGCATTTT
-	TRBJ1-1	-	TRBV7-9	CASSSLDRTGIEAFF	TGTGCCAGCAGCTCCCTAGACAGGACCGGAATTGAAGCTTTCTTT
many	TRBJ2-5	-	TRBV7-2	CASSLGQGSETQYF	TGTGCCAGCAGCCTGGGGCAAGGGTCAGAGACCCAGTACTTC
-	TRBJ2-3	TRBD2	TRBV5-4	CASSVTSDDTQYF	TGTGCCAGCAGCGTGACTAGCGACGATACGCAGTATTTT
many	TRBJ2-7	TRBD2	TRBV12-3/TRBV12-4	CASGTGTKDEQYF	TGTGCCAGCGGGACCGGGACTAAGGACGAGCAGTACTTC
-	TRBJ2-3	TRBD1	TRBV15	CATSREDRGPTDTQYF	TGTGCCACCAGCAGAGAGGACAGGGGGCCCACAGATACGCAGTATTTT
-	TRBJ1-2	-	TRBV4-3	CASSQGAGGGGNYGYTF	TGCGCCAGCAGCCAAGGGGCCGGTGGAGGGGGTAACTATGGCTACACCTTC
few	TRBJ2-2	TRBD1	TRBV11-2	CASSSQRTGANTGELFF	TGTGCCAGCAGCTCGCAGCGGACAGGGGCTAACACCGGGGAGCTGTTTTTT
many	TRBJ1-5	-	TRBV12-5	CASELMGGNQPQHF	TGTGCTAGTGAACTGATGGGTGGTAATCAGCCCCAGCATTTT
few	TRBJ2-5	TRBD2	TRBV28	CASSLRVAGGPMGTQYF	TGTGCCAGCAGCCTTCGGGTGGCGGGAGGGCCGATGGGGACCCAGTACTTC
-	TRBJ1-5	-	TRBV28	CASSLLGKPQHF	TGTGCCAGCAGTTTATTGGGGAAGCCCCAGCATTTT
many	TRBJ1-2	-	TRBV7-9	CASSPVAGARLYGYTF	TGTGCCAGCAGCCCAGTCGCAGGGGCTCGCCTCTATGGCTACACCTTC
-	TRBJ2-1	-	TRBV7-8	CASSTATVFAYNEQFF	TGTGCCAGCAGCACCGCGACAGTCTTTGCCTACAATGAGCAGTTCTTC
-	TRBJ2-3	TRBD2	TRBV20-1	CSARAPSGYTDTQYF	TGCAGTGCTAGAGCCCCTAGCGGATACACAGATACGCAGTATTTT
few	TRBJ2-1	TRBD2	TRBV4-2	CASSPPRGTSGRVYNEQFF	TGTGCCAGCAGCCCGCCCAGGGGGACTAGCGGGAGGGTCTACAATGAGCAGTTCTTC
-	TRBJ2-5	-	TRBV7-9	CASSPGGGGQETQYF	TGTGCCAGCAGCCCTGGCGGGGGCGGCCAAGAGACCCAGTACTTC
few	TRBJ2-5	TRBD2	TRBV5-4	CASSLTSAEETQYF	TGTGCCAGCAGCTTGACTAGCGCCGAAGAGACCCAGTACTTC
few	TRBJ2-7	-	TRBV7-9	CASSLWLSGSPYEQYF	TGTGCCAGCAGCTTATGGTTGTCGGGATCGCCCTACGAGCAGTACTTC
many	TRBJ2-6	-	TRBV25-1	CASSEHAGANVLTF	TGTGCCAGCAGTGAACATGCTGGGGCCAACGTCCTGACTTTC
few	TRBJ2-3	-	TRBV7-2	CASTTTNTDTQYF	TGTGCCAGCACCACAACAAACACAGATACGCAGTATTTT
many	TRBJ2-1	TRBD2	TRBV7-2	CASSLGGAGGYNEQFF	TGTGCCAGCAGCTTAGGGGGAGCGGGAGGCTACAATGAGCAGTTCTTC
many	TRBJ1-5	-	TRBV7-8	CASSSTAAVSSNQPQHF	TGTGCCAGCAGCTCCACGGCCGCGGTATCGAGCAATCAGCCCCAGCATTTT
few	TRBJ1-2	TRBD1	TRBV28	CASSFLDRKNYGYTF	TGTGCCAGCAGTTTTCTGGACAGGAAGAATTATGGCTACACCTTC